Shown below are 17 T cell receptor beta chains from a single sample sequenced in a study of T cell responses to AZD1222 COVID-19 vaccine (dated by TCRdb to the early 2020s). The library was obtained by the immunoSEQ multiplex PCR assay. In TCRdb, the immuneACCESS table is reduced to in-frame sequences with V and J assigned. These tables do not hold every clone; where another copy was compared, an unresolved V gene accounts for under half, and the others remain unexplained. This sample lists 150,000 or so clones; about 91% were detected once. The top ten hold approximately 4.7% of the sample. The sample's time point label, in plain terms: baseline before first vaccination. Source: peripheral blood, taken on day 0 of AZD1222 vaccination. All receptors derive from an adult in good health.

The CDR3 region is CATSRGGHEQYF. CDR3 coding DNA: TGTGCCACCAGCAGGGGGGGCCACGAGCAGTACTTC. The J gene is TRBJ2-7, the V gene TRBV15; D tentatively reads TRBD1 or TRBD2 (6 bases each). Trimming cost V 3 bases and J 5 bases, with 8 bases left between them. This CDR3 has 12 residues. Germline CDR1 LNHNV, CDR2 YYDKDF (reference sequence).

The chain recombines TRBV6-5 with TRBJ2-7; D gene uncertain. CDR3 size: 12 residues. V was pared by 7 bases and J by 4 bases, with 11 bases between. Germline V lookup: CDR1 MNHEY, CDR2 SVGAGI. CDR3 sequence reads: CASTSVSYEQYF. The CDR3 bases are TGTGCCAGCACCAGTGTTTCGTACGAGCAGTACTTC.

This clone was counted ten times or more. CDR3 loop: CASSWRRGTGELFF. In nucleotides, the CDR3 is TGCGCCAGCAGCTGGAGGCGGGGCACCGGGGAGCTGTTTTTT. The chain links TRBV5-1 to TRBJ2-2; D is perhaps TRBD2 (6 bases). Germline V gives CDR1 SGHRS, CDR2 YFSETQ. Trimming removed 3 bases at V and 4 bases at J, with 10 bases between. The CDR3 is 14 residues long.

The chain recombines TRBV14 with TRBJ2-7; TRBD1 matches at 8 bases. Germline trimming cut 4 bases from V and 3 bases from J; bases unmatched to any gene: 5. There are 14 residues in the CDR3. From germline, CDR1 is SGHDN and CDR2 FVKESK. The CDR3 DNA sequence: TGTGCCAGCAGCCGGACAGGGTCCTTCTACGAGCAGTACTTC. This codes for CASSRTGSFYEQYF.

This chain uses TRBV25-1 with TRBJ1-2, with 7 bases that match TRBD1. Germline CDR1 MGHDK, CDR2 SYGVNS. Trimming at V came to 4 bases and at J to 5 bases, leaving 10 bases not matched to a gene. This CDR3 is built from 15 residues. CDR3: CASSGLGGAGYGYTF. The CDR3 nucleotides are TGTGCCAGCAGTGGGCTAGGGGGCGCAGGATATGGCTACACCTTC.

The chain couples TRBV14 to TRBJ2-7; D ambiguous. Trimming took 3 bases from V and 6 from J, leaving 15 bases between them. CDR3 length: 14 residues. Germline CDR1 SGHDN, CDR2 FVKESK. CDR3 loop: CASSHRTDRREQYF. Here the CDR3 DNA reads TGTGCCAGCAGCCACCGGACGGATCGGCGCGAGCAGTACTTC. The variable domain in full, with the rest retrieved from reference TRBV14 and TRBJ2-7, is EAGVTQFPSHSVIEKGQTVTLRCDPISGHDNLYWYRRVMGKEIKFLLHFVKESKQDESGMPNNRFLAERTGGTYSTLKVQPAELEDSGVYFCASSHRTDRREQYFGPGTRLTVT.

The DNA for the CDR3 is TGTGCCAGTAGTATCGGGACAGATAACTATGGCTACACCTTC. Its translation is CASSIGTDNYGYTF. The gene calls are TRBV19 and TRBJ1-2, with TRBD1 matching over 7 bases. This CDR3 has 14 amino acids. Germline V gene data show CDR1 as LNHDA and CDR2 as SQIVND (reference sequence). The J segment lost 1 base and the V segment lost 3 bases, leaving 2 bases of the junction unmatched. The full variable domain, rest sourced from reference TRBV19 and TRBJ1-2, is DGGITQSPKYLFRKEGQNVTLSCEQNLNHDAMYWYRQDPGQGLRLIYYSQIVNDFQKGDIAEGYSVSREKKESFPLTVTSAQKNPTAFYLCASSIGTDNYGYTFGSGTRLTVV.

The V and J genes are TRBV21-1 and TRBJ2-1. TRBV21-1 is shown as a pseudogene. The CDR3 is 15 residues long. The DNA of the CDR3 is TGTGCCAGCAGCCCCCACCTTGGCTCCTACAATGAGCAGTTCTTC. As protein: CASSPHLGSYNEQFF.

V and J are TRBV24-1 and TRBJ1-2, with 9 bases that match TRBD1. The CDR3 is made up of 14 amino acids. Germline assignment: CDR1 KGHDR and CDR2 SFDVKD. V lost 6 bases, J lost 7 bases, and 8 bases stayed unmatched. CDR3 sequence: CATSHRGQGAGYTF. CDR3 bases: TGTGCCACCAGTCACCGGGGACAGGGTGCTGGCTACACCTTC.

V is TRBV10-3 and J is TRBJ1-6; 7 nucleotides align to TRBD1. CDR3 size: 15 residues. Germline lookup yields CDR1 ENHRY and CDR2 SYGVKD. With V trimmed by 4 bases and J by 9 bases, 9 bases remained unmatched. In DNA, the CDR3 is TGTGCCATCAGTGTTTCTCAGGGGGGGAGTTCACCCCTCCACTTT. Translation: CAISVSQGGSSPLHF.

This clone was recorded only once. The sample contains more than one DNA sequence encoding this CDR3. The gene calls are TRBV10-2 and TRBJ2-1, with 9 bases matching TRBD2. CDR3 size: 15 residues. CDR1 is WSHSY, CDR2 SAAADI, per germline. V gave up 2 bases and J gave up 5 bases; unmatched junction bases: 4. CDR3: CASSEGLAPHNEQFF. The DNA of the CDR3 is TGCGCCAGCAGTGAGGGACTAGCGCCTCACAATGAGCAGTTCTTC.

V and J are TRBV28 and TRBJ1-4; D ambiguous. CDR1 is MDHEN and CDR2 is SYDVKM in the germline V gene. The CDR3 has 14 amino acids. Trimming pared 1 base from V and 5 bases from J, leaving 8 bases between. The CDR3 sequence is CASSLSQMNEKLFF. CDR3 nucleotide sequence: TGTGCCAGCAGTTTATCCCAGATGAATGAAAAACTGTTTTTT.

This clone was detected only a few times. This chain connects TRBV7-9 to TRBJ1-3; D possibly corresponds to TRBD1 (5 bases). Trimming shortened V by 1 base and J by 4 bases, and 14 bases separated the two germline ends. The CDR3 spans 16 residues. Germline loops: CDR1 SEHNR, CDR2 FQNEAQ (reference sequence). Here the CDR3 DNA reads TGTGCCAGCAGCTTAGGACTATCTGACAGAGGAAACACCATATATTTT. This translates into CASSLGLSDRGNTIYF.

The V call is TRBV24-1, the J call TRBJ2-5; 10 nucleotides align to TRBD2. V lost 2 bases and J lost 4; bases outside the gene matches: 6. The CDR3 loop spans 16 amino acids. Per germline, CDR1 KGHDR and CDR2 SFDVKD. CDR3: CATSDSSGRRRETQYF. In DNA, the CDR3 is TGTGCCACCAGTGATTCTAGCGGGAGACGTAGAGAGACCCAGTACTTC.

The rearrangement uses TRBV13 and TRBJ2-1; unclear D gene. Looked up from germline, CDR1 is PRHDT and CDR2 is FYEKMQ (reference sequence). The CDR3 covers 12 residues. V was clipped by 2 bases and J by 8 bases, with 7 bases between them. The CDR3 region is CASSLLGHEQFF. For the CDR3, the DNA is TGTGCCAGCAGCTTATTGGGTCATGAGCAGTTCTTC.

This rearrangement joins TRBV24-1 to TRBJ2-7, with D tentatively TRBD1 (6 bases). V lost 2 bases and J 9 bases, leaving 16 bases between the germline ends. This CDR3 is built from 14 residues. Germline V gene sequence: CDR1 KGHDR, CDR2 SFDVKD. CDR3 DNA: TGTGCCACCAGTGATTCGGACAGCAACCAAAGGCAGTACTTC. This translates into CATSDSDSNQRQYF.

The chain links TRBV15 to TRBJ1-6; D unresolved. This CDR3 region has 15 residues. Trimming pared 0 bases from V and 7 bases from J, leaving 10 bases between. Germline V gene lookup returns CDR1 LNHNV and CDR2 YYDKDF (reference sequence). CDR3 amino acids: CATSRERPPNSPLHF. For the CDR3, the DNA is TGTGCCACCAGCAGAGAACGTCCGCCGAATTCACCCCTCCACTTT.